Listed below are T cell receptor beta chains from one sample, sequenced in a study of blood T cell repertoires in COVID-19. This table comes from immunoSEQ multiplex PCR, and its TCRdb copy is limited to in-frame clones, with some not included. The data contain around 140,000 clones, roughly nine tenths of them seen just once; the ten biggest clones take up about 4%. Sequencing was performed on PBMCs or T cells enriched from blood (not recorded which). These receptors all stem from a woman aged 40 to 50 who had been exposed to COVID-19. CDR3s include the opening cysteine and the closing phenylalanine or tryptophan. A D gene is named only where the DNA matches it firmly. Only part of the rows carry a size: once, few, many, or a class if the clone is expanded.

CDR3aa: CASSHAAPDESRGYTF; CDR3nt: TGCGCCAGCAGCCACGCCGCCCCAGACGAATCGAGGGGCTACACCTTC; abundance: NA; v_gene: TRBV4-1; j_gene: TRBJ1-2; d_gene: NA
CDR3aa: CASSPGQGTDTQYF; CDR3nt: TGCGCCAGCAGCCCTGGACAGGGCACAGATACGCAGTATTTT; abundance: NA; v_gene: TRBV5-1; j_gene: TRBJ2-3; d_gene: TRBD1
CDR3aa: CASNRDRVDYGYTF; CDR3nt: TGTGCCAGCAACAGGGACAGGGTTGACTATGGCTACACCTTC; abundance: once; v_gene: TRBV6-5; j_gene: TRBJ1-2; d_gene: TRBD1
CDR3aa: CASSLEVAGETITYEQYF; CDR3nt: TGCGCCAGCAGCTTGGAAGTGGCCGGCGAGACAATAACCTACGAGCAGTACTTC; abundance: NA; v_gene: TRBV5-1; j_gene: TRBJ2-7; d_gene: NA
CDR3aa: CASSLRQSNTEAFF; CDR3nt: TGTGCCAGCTCTTTGAGACAGTCGAACACTGAAGCTTTCTTT; abundance: NA; v_gene: TRBV18; j_gene: TRBJ1-1; d_gene: NA
CDR3aa: CASSKVTTDSNQPQHF; CDR3nt: TGTGCCAGCAGCAAAGTGACGACAGATAGCAATCAGCCCCAGCATTTT; abundance: once; v_gene: TRBV21-1; j_gene: TRBJ1-5; d_gene: NA
CDR3aa: CASSLTGESNQPQHF; CDR3nt: TGCGCCAGCAGCTTAACAGGGGAATCTAATCAGCCCCAGCATTTT; abundance: NA; v_gene: TRBV5-1; j_gene: TRBJ1-5; d_gene: TRBD1
CDR3aa: CASQQEVTGVENIQYF; CDR3nt: TGCGCCAGTCAACAGGAGGTTACGGGAGTGGAAAACATTCAGTACTTC; abundance: NA; v_gene: TRBV5-1; j_gene: TRBJ2-4; d_gene: NA
CDR3aa: CASSQEGTSGDEQFF; CDR3nt: TGCGCCAGCAGCCAAGAGGGGACTAGCGGGGATGAGCAGTTCTTC; abundance: NA; v_gene: TRBV4-1; j_gene: TRBJ2-1; d_gene: TRBD2
CDR3aa: CASSGTSGSREQYF; CDR3nt: TGTGCCAGTAGTGGGACTAGCGGGAGTCGCGAGCAGTACTTC; abundance: NA; v_gene: TRBV19; j_gene: TRBJ2-7; d_gene: TRBD2
CDR3aa: CASSYSRADSPLHF; CDR3nt: TGTGCCAGCAGTTACAGCAGGGCCGATTCACCCCTCCACTTT; abundance: NA; v_gene: TRBV6-6; j_gene: TRBJ1-6; d_gene: NA
CDR3aa: CASSLYGATNEKLFF; CDR3nt: TGTGCCAGCAGCTTATACGGTGCAACTAATGAAAAACTGTTTTTT; abundance: NA; v_gene: TRBV7-2; j_gene: TRBJ1-4; d_gene: NA
CDR3aa: CASSLQGETEAFF; CDR3nt: TGTGCCAGCTCACTACAGGGGGAGACTGAAGCTTTCTTT; abundance: NA; v_gene: TRBV18; j_gene: TRBJ1-1; d_gene: TRBD1
CDR3aa: CASSPRLAGDNEQFF; CDR3nt: TGTGCCAGTAGTCCTAGACTAGCGGGGGACAATGAGCAGTTCTTC; abundance: NA; v_gene: TRBV19; j_gene: TRBJ2-1; d_gene: TRBD2
CDR3aa: CASSGGWTGGEKLFF; CDR3nt: TGTGCCAGCAGCGGAGGGTGGACTGGCGGTGAAAAACTGTTTTTT; abundance: NA; v_gene: TRBV7-9; j_gene: TRBJ1-4; d_gene: NA
CDR3aa: CASSLNVRGDTEAFF; CDR3nt: TGTGCCAGCAGCTTAAACGTTCGGGGGGACACTGAAGCTTTCTTT; abundance: NA; v_gene: TRBV7-2; j_gene: TRBJ1-1; d_gene: NA
CDR3aa: CASMAGVGQPQHF; CDR3nt: TGTGCCAGCATGGCGGGCGTGGGCCAGCCCCAGCATTTT; abundance: NA; v_gene: TRBV25-1; j_gene: TRBJ1-5; d_gene: NA
CDR3aa: CASSLDYRAAYEQYF; CDR3nt: TGCGCCAGCAGCTTGGATTACAGGGCAGCCTACGAGCAGTACTTC; abundance: few; v_gene: TRBV5-1; j_gene: TRBJ2-7; d_gene: NA
CDR3aa: CASSPSSNQPQHF; CDR3nt: TGTGCCAGCTCACCGTCGAGCAATCAGCCCCAGCATTTT; abundance: NA; v_gene: TRBV18; j_gene: TRBJ1-5; d_gene: NA
CDR3aa: CASSYLAGSSYEQYF; CDR3nt: TGTGCCAGCAGTTACCTCGCCGGGAGTTCCTACGAGCAGTACTTC; abundance: NA; v_gene: TRBV6-2/TRBV6-3; j_gene: TRBJ2-7; d_gene: NA
CDR3aa: CASSRNRAGVPGTDTQYF; CDR3nt: TGCGCCAGCAGTCGAAACAGGGCGGGGGTCCCTGGCACAGATACGCAGTATTTT; abundance: NA; v_gene: TRBV10-1; j_gene: TRBJ2-3; d_gene: NA
CDR3aa: CASSRRTGGLEQYF; CDR3nt: TGTGCCAGCAGCCGACGGACAGGGGGACTCGAGCAGTACTTC; abundance: NA; v_gene: TRBV6-5; j_gene: TRBJ2-7; d_gene: TRBD1
CDR3aa: CASSRPQFSSGNTIYF; CDR3nt: TGTGCCAGCAGCCGCCCACAGTTTAGCTCTGGAAACACCATATATTTT; abundance: NA; v_gene: TRBV3-1/TRBV3-2; j_gene: TRBJ1-3; d_gene: NA
CDR3aa: CSASSKGQGKTEAFF; CDR3nt: TGCAGTGCTAGTAGTAAAGGCCAGGGGAAAACTGAAGCTTTCTTT; abundance: once; v_gene: TRBV20-1; j_gene: TRBJ1-1; d_gene: NA
CDR3aa: CASSFVSGSGYEQYF; CDR3nt: TGCGCCAGCAGCTTCGTAAGCGGGAGTGGTTACGAGCAGTACTTC; abundance: NA; v_gene: TRBV5-1; j_gene: TRBJ2-7; d_gene: TRBD2
CDR3aa: CASSIEATKYNEQFF; CDR3nt: TGTGCCAGTAGTATAGAGGCAACCAAATACAATGAGCAGTTCTTC; abundance: NA; v_gene: TRBV19; j_gene: TRBJ2-1; d_gene: NA
CDR3aa: CASRIRVGGAMAEAFF; CDR3nt: TGTGCCAGCAGGATAAGAGTAGGGGGGGCGATGGCTGAAGCTTTCTTT; abundance: NA; v_gene: TRBV7-9; j_gene: TRBJ1-1; d_gene: NA
CDR3aa: CASRQQQGSGYGYTF; CDR3nt: TGTGCCAGTAGACAACAACAGGGTTCGGGCTATGGCTACACCTTC; abundance: NA; v_gene: TRBV19; j_gene: TRBJ1-2; d_gene: NA
CDR3aa: CASSYPPGQGSLETQYF; CDR3nt: TGCGCCAGCAGCTACCCCCCGGGACAGGGGTCCTTGGAGACCCAGTACTTC; abundance: NA; v_gene: TRBV5-1; j_gene: TRBJ2-5; d_gene: TRBD1
CDR3aa: CASRQGGGGYTF; CDR3nt: TGTGCCAGTCGACAGGGAGGAGGGGGCTACACCTTC; abundance: NA; v_gene: TRBV2; j_gene: TRBJ1-2; d_gene: TRBD1
CDR3aa: CASSLVQGAAGETQYF; CDR3nt: TGCGCCAGCAGCTTGGTTCAGGGGGCCGCCGGAGAGACCCAGTACTTC; abundance: NA; v_gene: TRBV5-1; j_gene: TRBJ2-5; d_gene: TRBD1
CDR3aa: CASSRGGTGYSNQPQHF; CDR3nt: TGTGCCAGTAGCAGAGGGGGGACAGGGTACAGCAATCAGCCCCAGCATTTT; abundance: NA; v_gene: TRBV19; j_gene: TRBJ1-5; d_gene: TRBD1
CDR3aa: CASSQDSARTGGGTEAFF; CDR3nt: TGTGCCAGCAGCCAAGATAGTGCCCGGACAGGGGGAGGCACTGAAGCTTTCTTT; abundance: NA; v_gene: TRBV4-2; j_gene: TRBJ1-1; d_gene: TRBD1
CDR3aa: CASSYRGGPGNTIYF; CDR3nt: TGTGCCAGCAGTTACCGAGGAGGTCCCGGAAACACCATATATTTT; abundance: NA; v_gene: TRBV6-5; j_gene: TRBJ1-3; d_gene: NA
CDR3aa: CASSLRLSPYYEQYF; CDR3nt: TGTGCCAGCAGTTTACGGTTGAGCCCTTACTACGAGCAGTACTTC; abundance: NA; v_gene: TRBV27; j_gene: TRBJ2-7; d_gene: NA
CDR3aa: CASSLAGGQFF; CDR3nt: TGTGCCAGCAGTCTAGCGGGAGGGCAGTTCTTC; abundance: NA; v_gene: TRBV7-9; j_gene: TRBJ2-1; d_gene: TRBD2
CDR3aa: CASSATGVNQPQHF; CDR3nt: TGTGCCAGCAGCGCGACAGGGGTCAATCAGCCCCAGCATTTT; abundance: NA; v_gene: TRBV9; j_gene: TRBJ1-5; d_gene: TRBD1
CDR3aa: CASSFRENTEAFF; CDR3nt: TGTGCCAGCAGCTTCCGGGAGAACACTGAAGCTTTCTTT; abundance: NA; v_gene: TRBV7-9; j_gene: TRBJ1-1; d_gene: NA
CDR3aa: CASSLSTDMYQETQYF; CDR3nt: TGTGCCAGCAGTTTATCCACAGATATGTACCAAGAGACCCAGTACTTC; abundance: NA; v_gene: TRBV27; j_gene: TRBJ2-5; d_gene: NA
CDR3aa: CASSLASGGMDETQYF; CDR3nt: TGTGCCAGCAGCCTGGCGAGCGGGGGGATGGATGAGACCCAGTACTTC; abundance: NA; v_gene: TRBV7-2; j_gene: TRBJ2-5; d_gene: TRBD2
CDR3aa: CASRTGSKNTEAFF; CDR3nt: TGCGCCAGCAGAACAGGGTCGAAGAACACTGAAGCTTTCTTT; abundance: NA; v_gene: TRBV10-2; j_gene: TRBJ1-1; d_gene: NA
CDR3aa: CATRWDFTDTQYF; CDR3nt: TGTGCAACTAGATGGGACTTCACAGATACGCAGTATTTT; abundance: NA; v_gene: TRBV19; j_gene: TRBJ2-3; d_gene: NA
CDR3aa: CASSLNSYYGYTF; CDR3nt: TGTGCCAGCAGCTTAAACAGCTACTATGGCTACACCTTC; abundance: NA; v_gene: TRBV11-2; j_gene: TRBJ1-2; d_gene: NA
CDR3aa: CASSHRGNEKLFF; CDR3nt: TGTGCCAGCAGTCACAGGGGTAATGAAAAACTGTTTTTT; abundance: NA; v_gene: TRBV27; j_gene: TRBJ1-4; d_gene: TRBD1
CDR3aa: CASSIVGQGLNEQFF; CDR3nt: TGTGCCAGTAGTATTGTCGGACAGGGTCTTAATGAGCAGTTCTTC; abundance: NA; v_gene: TRBV19; j_gene: TRBJ2-1; d_gene: TRBD1
CDR3aa: CASSQVAAPSYEQYF; CDR3nt: TGTGCCAGCAGCCAAGTAGCGGCCCCCTCCTACGAGCAGTACTTC; abundance: NA; v_gene: TRBV3-1/TRBV3-2; j_gene: TRBJ2-7; d_gene: NA
CDR3aa: CASSYGQDYGYTF; CDR3nt: TGTGCCAGCAGTTATGGGCAGGACTATGGCTACACCTTC; abundance: NA; v_gene: TRBV6-5; j_gene: TRBJ1-2; d_gene: NA
CDR3aa: CASSYGQGGEKLFF; CDR3nt: TGCGCCAGCAGCTACGGACAGGGTGGGGAAAAACTGTTTTTT; abundance: NA; v_gene: TRBV5-1; j_gene: TRBJ1-4; d_gene: TRBD1
CDR3aa: CASSPPQGLPYNEQFF; CDR3nt: TGTGCCAGCTCACCACCTCAGGGTCTCCCCTACAATGAGCAGTTCTTC; abundance: NA; v_gene: TRBV18; j_gene: TRBJ2-1; d_gene: NA
CDR3aa: CASSTKTGGRQPQHF; CDR3nt: TGTGCCAGCAGTACAAAGACAGGGGGCAGGCAGCCCCAGCATTTT; abundance: once; v_gene: TRBV27; j_gene: TRBJ1-5; d_gene: TRBD1
CDR3aa: CASRPTGAGGYEQYF; CDR3nt: TGTGCCAGCAGACCCACCGGGGCGGGGGGCTACGAGCAGTACTTC; abundance: NA; v_gene: TRBV25-1; j_gene: TRBJ2-7; d_gene: TRBD2
CDR3aa: CASSPRQPYSNQPQHF; CDR3nt: TGTGCCAGCAGCCCCAGGCAGCCCTATAGCAATCAGCCCCAGCATTTT; abundance: NA; v_gene: TRBV9; j_gene: TRBJ1-5; d_gene: NA
CDR3aa: CASSPSKGGSNEKLFF; CDR3nt: TGCGCCAGCAGCCCCTCGAAGGGAGGGTCTAATGAAAAACTGTTTTTT; abundance: NA; v_gene: TRBV5-1; j_gene: TRBJ1-4; d_gene: NA
CDR3aa: CASREATGPGELFF; CDR3nt: TGTGCCAGCAGGGAAGCCACAGGGCCCGGGGAGCTGTTTTTT; abundance: NA; v_gene: TRBV2; j_gene: TRBJ2-2; d_gene: NA
CDR3aa: CASSWQGYEQYF; CDR3nt: TGTGCCAGCAGCTGGCAGGGATACGAGCAGTACTTC; abundance: NA; v_gene: TRBV5-6; j_gene: TRBJ2-7; d_gene: NA
CDR3aa: CASSPEQNIAAFF; CDR3nt: TGTGCCAGCAGCCCCGAACAAAACATAGCGGCTTTCTTT; abundance: NA; v_gene: TRBV12-3/TRBV12-4; j_gene: TRBJ1-1; d_gene: NA
CDR3aa: CASSYRDSPKEPQHF; CDR3nt: TGTGCCAGCAGTTACCGGGACAGCCCCAAGGAGCCCCAGCATTTT; abundance: NA; v_gene: TRBV6-2/TRBV6-3; j_gene: TRBJ1-5; d_gene: TRBD1
CDR3aa: CASSTSGTDSNQPQHF; CDR3nt: TGTGCCAGTAGTACGTCCGGGACAGATAGCAATCAGCCCCAGCATTTT; abundance: NA; v_gene: TRBV19; j_gene: TRBJ1-5; d_gene: TRBD1